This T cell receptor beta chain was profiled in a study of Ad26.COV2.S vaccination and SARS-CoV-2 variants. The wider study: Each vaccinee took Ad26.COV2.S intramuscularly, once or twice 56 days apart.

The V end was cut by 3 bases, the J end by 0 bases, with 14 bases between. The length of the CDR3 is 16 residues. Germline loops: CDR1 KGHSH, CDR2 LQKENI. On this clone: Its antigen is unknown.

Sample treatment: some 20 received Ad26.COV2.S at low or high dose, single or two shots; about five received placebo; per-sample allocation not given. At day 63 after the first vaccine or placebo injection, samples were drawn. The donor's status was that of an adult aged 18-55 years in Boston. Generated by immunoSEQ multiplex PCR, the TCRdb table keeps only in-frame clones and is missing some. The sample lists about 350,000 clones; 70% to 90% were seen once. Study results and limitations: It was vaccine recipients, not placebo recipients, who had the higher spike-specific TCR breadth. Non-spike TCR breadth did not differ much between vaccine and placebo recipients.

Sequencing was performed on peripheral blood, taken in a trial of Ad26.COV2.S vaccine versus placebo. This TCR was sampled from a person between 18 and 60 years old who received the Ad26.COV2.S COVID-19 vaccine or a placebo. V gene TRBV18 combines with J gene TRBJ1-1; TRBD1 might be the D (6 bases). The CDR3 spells CASSPNLGGLNTEAFF. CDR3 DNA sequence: TGTGCCAGCTCACCCAACCTCGGGGGGCTGAACACTGAAGCTTTCTTT. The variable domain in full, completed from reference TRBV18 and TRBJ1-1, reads NAGVMQNPRHLVRRRGQEARLRCSPMKGHSHVYWYRQLPEEGLKFMVYLQKENIIDESGMPKERFSAEFPKEGPSILRIQQVVRGDSAAYFCASSPNLGGLNTEAFFGQGTRLTVV.